The 24 T cell receptor beta chains below all came from one sample that was sequenced in a study of PD-L1 blockade in urothelial cancer. The table came from immunoSEQ multiplex PCR; TCRdb's copy has only in-frame clones and leaves some out. This table holds over 45,000 clones, around nine tenths found once. Sequenced material: PBMCs, taken around atezolizumab (anti-PD-L1) treatment. These receptors were obtained from a man between 60 and 70 years old with urothelial cancer.

The V call is TRBV7-2, the J call TRBJ2-5; TRBD2 matches 9 bases. V gave up 3 bases and J gave up 2 bases; unmatched junction bases: 7. Germline values: CDR1 SGHTA, CDR2 FQGNSA. The CDR3 has 16 amino acids. Written as DNA, the CDR3 is TGTGCCAGCAGCTTGGGGAGCGGGGGGCGTCAAGAGACCCAGTACTTC. Its translation: CASSLGSGGRQETQYF.

V and J are TRBV5-4 and TRBJ2-7; 8 bases line up with TRBD2. Germline CDR1 and CDR2: SGHNT and YYREEE (reference sequence). The CDR3 is 14 amino acids. Trimming at V came to 0 bases and at J to 6 bases, leaving 5 bases not matched to a gene. Here the CDR3 reads CASSLAAGAPEQYF. CDR3 DNA sequence: TGTGCCAGCAGCTTGGCAGCGGGGGCACCCGAGCAGTACTTC.

The rearrangement joins TRBV19 to TRBJ2-5, with unresolved D. Trimming took off 3 bases at V and 1 base at J, with 18 bases between the two ends. The CDR3 is made up of 17 amino acids. The V gene's germline CDR1 is LNHDA and CDR2 SQIVND (reference sequence). The CDR3 sequence is CASSIPSGRRSQETQYF. The CDR3 DNA sequence: TGTGCCAGTAGTATTCCTTCCGGAAGGAGATCCCAAGAGACCCAGTACTTC.

This clone was observed a few times. V and J are TRBV18 and TRBJ1-1, with D unresolved. Germline lookup yields CDR1 KGHSH and CDR2 LQKENI. Trimming removed 2 bases at V and 1 base at J, with 8 bases between. The CDR3 is 14 residues long. The CDR3 is CASSPYPGNTEAFF. The CDR3 nucleotides are TGTGCCAGCTCACCATATCCAGGGAACACTGAAGCTTTCTTT.

The rearrangement links TRBV5-4 to TRBJ2-2; 10 bases fit TRBD1. With 3 bases clipped from V and 7 bases from J, the junction kept 9 bases outside the gene matches. This CDR3 is 16 amino acids long. Germline V gene sequence: CDR1 SGHNT, CDR2 YYREEE (reference sequence). The chain's CDR3 is CASSWGGTGANGELFF. The DNA of the CDR3 is TGTGCCAGCAGCTGGGGGGGGACAGGGGCCAACGGGGAGCTGTTTTTT. The whole variable domain, filled in from reference TRBV5-4 and TRBJ2-2, reads ETGVTQSPTHLIKTRGQQVTLRCSSQSGHNTVSWYQQALGQGPQFIFQYYREEENGRGNFPPRFSGLQFPNYSSELNVNALELDDSALYLCASSWGGTGANGELFFGEGSRLTVL.

The rearrangement joins TRBV5-5 to TRBJ2-7; possible D gene TRBD1, 6 bases. The CDR3 loop spans 16 amino acids. The germline gives CDR1 SGHKS, CDR2 YYEKEE (reference sequence). The V and J ends lost 0 bases and 4 bases respectively, with 17 bases between them. The CDR3 nucleotides are TGTGCCAGCAGCTTGGATTTAGGGGGACGGAGTTACGAGCAGTACTTC. Translated, it gives CASSLDLGGRSYEQYF. Filled out from reference TRBV5-5 and TRBJ2-7, the complete variable domain reads DAGVTQSPTHLIKTRGQQVTLRCSPISGHKSVSWYQQVLGQGPQFIFQYYEKEERGRGNFPDRFSARQFPNYSSELNVNALLLGDSALYLCASSLDLGGRSYEQYFGPGTRLTVT.

The gene calls are TRBV9 and TRBJ2-3; 10 positions match TRBD1. The germline V gene encodes CDR1 SGDLS and CDR2 YYNGEE. The CDR3 runs to 16 residues. V trimming: 0 bases; J trimming: 6 bases; junction bases outside the gene matches: 7. DNA of the CDR3: TGTGCCAGCAGCGTAGGTGGGACAGGGGAATGGGATACGCAGTATTTT. Translation: CASSVGGTGEWDTQYF.

V is TRBV6-5 and J is TRBJ2-7, with a weak D call TRBD2 (6 bases). Germline-derived CDR1 and CDR2 are MNHEY and SVGAGI. The ends were cut back, 5 bases at V and 2 bases at J, with 10 bases in the middle. The CDR3 has 13 residues. CDR3 bases: TGTGCCAGCAGTCGGGACTCCCCCTACGAGCAGTACTTC. This codes for CASSRDSPYEQYF.

The gene calls are TRBV30 and TRBJ2-7, with 10 positions matching TRBD1. The V segment lost 0 bases and the J segment 5 bases; nucleotides outside the gene matches: 16. CDR1 is GTSNPN, CDR2 SVGIG, per germline (reference sequence). The CDR3 runs 18 residues. The CDR3 sequence: CAWSVLAWGQGISHEQYF. CDR3 DNA: TGTGCCTGGAGTGTACTTGCGTGGGGACAGGGGATTTCCCACGAGCAGTACTTC.

The chain couples TRBV30 to TRBJ2-2; D might be TRBD2 (5 bases). Germline assignment: CDR1 GTSNPN and CDR2 SVGIG (reference sequence). The CDR3 spans 17 residues. Trimming pared 4 bases from V and 0 bases from J, leaving 18 bases between. The chain's CDR3 is CAWKYPRTVPNTGELFF. The CDR3 DNA reads as TGTGCCTGGAAGTATCCTCGGACTGTCCCGAACACCGGGGAGCTGTTTTTT.

V gene TRBV2 combines with J gene TRBJ1-5; TRBD1 might be the D (6 bases). Germline V gene sequence: CDR1 SNHLY, CDR2 FYNNEI. Deletions cut 1 base from V and 9 bases from J, with 10 bases between. The CDR3 consists of 13 residues. DNA for the CDR3: TGTGCCAGCAGTGAAGAAGGGGGTGGGCCCCAGCATTTT. It codes for CASSEEGGGPQHF.

This clone was observed a single time. The chain is built from TRBV7-9 and TRBJ2-5; perhaps TRBD1 as D (5 bases). The CDR3 is made up of 14 amino acids. Germline V lookup: CDR1 SEHNR, CDR2 FQNEAQ (reference sequence). V lost 6 bases to trimming and J lost 0 bases, with 11 bases between them. The CDR3 reads CASRQDRNQETQYF. In DNA form, the CDR3 reads TGTGCCAGCAGACAAGACAGAAACCAAGAGACCCAGTACTTC.

The chain couples TRBV5-1 to TRBJ1-1; 8 bases agree with TRBD1. There are 15 residues in the CDR3. Germline V lookup: CDR1 SGHRS, CDR2 YFSETQ. Trimming at V came to 2 bases and at J to 1 base, leaving 4 bases not matched to a gene. CDR3 DNA sequence: TGCGCCAGCAGCTTCCAGGGGGCTGAGAACACTGAAGCTTTCTTT. It specifies CASSFQGAENTEAFF.

This sequence joins TRBV9 and TRBJ2-2, with 7 bases matching TRBD1. The CDR3 runs to 16 residues. The trim removed 4 bases at V and 6 bases at J, leaving 12 bases unmatched. In germline, CDR1 is SGDLS, CDR2 YYNGEE. Here the CDR3 DNA reads TGTGCCAGCAGCCCCAGACAGGGCGAGGCGCCCGGGGAGCTGTTTTTT. Encoded protein: CASSPRQGEAPGELFF.

The chain has TRBV7-2 and TRBJ2-7, with 8 bases that match TRBD1. The CDR3 has 15 amino acids. J gave up 0 bases and V 6 bases, and 7 bases lay outside the gene matches. Germline CDR1 is SGHTA and CDR2 is FQGNSA. CDR3 DNA: TGTGCCAGCAGTACAGGGGGGATTTCCTCCTACGAGCAGTACTTC. Amino acid sequence: CASSTGGISSYEQYF.

The V call is TRBV10-2, the J call TRBJ2-1; 14 bases fit TRBD2. The V gene's germline CDR1 is WSHSY and CDR2 SAAADI. The CDR3 has 14 amino acids. J lost 10 bases, V lost 4 bases, and 3 bases had no gene match. CDR3 nucleotide sequence: TGCGCCAGCAGTGGACTAGCGGGGGGGTTAGAGCAGTTCTTC. Amino acid sequence: CASSGLAGGLEQFF.

This sequence joins TRBV18 and TRBJ2-7; possible D gene TRBD1, 5 bases. V lost 0 bases to trimming and J lost 5 bases, with 8 bases between them. The CDR3 covers 13 residues. From germline, CDR1 is KGHSH and CDR2 LQKENI. The CDR3 nucleotides are TGTGCCAGCTCACCACCGACAGTAGACGAGCAGTACTTC. Residues: CASSPPTVDEQYF.

The chain combines TRBV10-1 with TRBJ2-1; 11 bases map to TRBD1. Germline-derived CDR1 and CDR2 are WNHNN and SYGVQD (reference sequence). The CDR3 is 16 amino acids. V lost 6 bases, J lost 3 bases, and 7 bases stayed unmatched. The CDR3 here is CASRFPGQGVYNEQFF. CDR3 bases: TGCGCCAGCAGATTCCCGGGACAGGGGGTCTACAATGAGCAGTTCTTC.

The V and J genes are TRBV6-4 and TRBJ2-3; 13 bases match TRBD2. This CDR3 comprises 16 residues. J was trimmed by 1 base and V by 4 bases; bases with no gene match: 2. Germline-derived CDR1 and CDR2 are MRHNA and SNTAGT. CDR3 loop: CASSAGTSGGTDTQYF. CDR3 nucleotide sequence: TGTGCCAGCAGTGCCGGGACTAGCGGGGGCACAGATACGCAGTATTTT.

This clone was detected once. The DNA of the CDR3 is TGCGCCAGCAGCCTCCGGACAGGGGGTAACTATGGCTACACCTTC. This gives the protein CASSLRTGGNYGYTF. V is TRBV4-1 and J is TRBJ1-2, with 10 nucleotides matching TRBD1. This CDR3 has 15 amino acids. CDR1 is MGHRA and CDR2 is YSYEKL in the germline V gene. J lost 1 base, V lost 4 bases, and 3 bases had no gene match.

The V call is TRBV21-1, the J call TRBJ1-5; the table's D gene call, TRBD1, was not cross checked with the DNA. TRBV21-1 is a documented pseudogene. CDR3 length: 19 residues. This CDR3 is CASSGHSPVGDRGYQPQHF. DNA of the CDR3: TGTGCCAGCAGCGGGCACTCGCCGGTAGGGGACAGGGGGTATCAGCCCCAGCATTTT.

The rearrangement links TRBV15 to TRBJ1-1; TRBD1 might be the D (5 bases). The CDR3 length is 12 residues. Trimming took 0 bases from V and 11 from J, leaving 10 bases between them. Germline values: CDR1 LNHNV, CDR2 YYDKDF (reference sequence). The CDR3 DNA reads as TGTGCCACCAGCAGAGATCGGGGGTCGGCTTTCTTT. Residues: CATSRDRGSAFF.

The V call is TRBV27, the J call TRBJ2-2, with TRBD1 identical over 9 bases. V shed 6 bases, J shed 2 bases, and the junction held 7 bases outside the gene matches. Per the germline V gene, CDR1 is MNHEY and CDR2 is SMNVEV (reference sequence). The CDR3 is made up of 16 amino acids. The CDR3 loop reads CASRPAGQGNTGELFF. The CDR3 nucleotides are TGTGCCAGCAGACCGGCGGGACAGGGAAACACCGGGGAGCTGTTTTTT.

This chain connects TRBV19 to TRBJ1-1; 10 positions agree with TRBD1. CDR1 is LNHDA, CDR2 SQIVND, per germline (reference sequence). With 6 bases clipped from V and 3 bases from J, the junction kept 4 bases outside the gene matches. The CDR3 consists of 14 residues. CDR3 bases: TGTGCCAGTAGCCCCGGGACAGGGGACACTGAAGCTTTCTTT. Residues: CASSPGTGDTEAFF.